Here is one T cell receptor beta chain with its context. Its antigen is undetermined. The sample is drawn from a study of cytomegalovirus exposure and HLA in healthy donors. Study-level results: A later analysis found first-cohort TCR clusters tended to co-occur in the 95 to 150 validation repertoires. As confirmed in vitro, a few CMV-associated chains were specific for CMV antigens.

The repertoire was sequenced with immunoSEQ multiplex PCR; TCRdb's copy has only in-frame clones and lacks some. This table holds around 170,000 clones, around 89% found once. The CDR3 is 13 amino acids. The V end lost 8 bases, the J end lost 0 bases, and 11 bases lay between the germline ends. From germline, CDR1 is SNHLY and CDR2 FYNNEI. The receptor was derived from a man aged 18 to 29 in good health and CMV-seronegative. The sample taken for sequencing was PBMCs. The rearrangement joins TRBV2 to TRBJ2-7, with unresolved D. CDR3 residues: CASLQYTSYEQYF. The CDR3 coding sequence is TGTGCCAGCTTACAGTATACCTCCTACGAGCAGTACTTC.